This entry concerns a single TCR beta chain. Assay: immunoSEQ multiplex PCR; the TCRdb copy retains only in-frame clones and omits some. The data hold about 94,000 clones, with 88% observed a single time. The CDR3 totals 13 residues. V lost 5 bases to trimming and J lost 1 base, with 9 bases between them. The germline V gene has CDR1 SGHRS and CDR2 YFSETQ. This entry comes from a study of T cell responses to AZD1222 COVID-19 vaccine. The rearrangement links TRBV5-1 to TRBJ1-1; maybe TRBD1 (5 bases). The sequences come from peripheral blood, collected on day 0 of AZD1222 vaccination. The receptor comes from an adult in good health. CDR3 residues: CASRPGGNTEAFF. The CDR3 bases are TGCGCCAGCAGACCGGGGGGGAACACTGAAGCTTTCTTT.